The 11 T cell receptor beta chains below come from one sample, sequenced in a study of cytomegalovirus exposure and HLA in healthy donors (dated by TCRdb to about 2017). Libraries were built with the immunoSEQ multiplex PCR assay. The multiplex PCR relied on a mix of 60 forward primers for TCR Vbeta segments and 13 reverse primers for TCR Jbeta segments. Imported from immuneACCESS, the table was reduced by TCRdb to in-frame sequences with V and J called. These copies leave out some clones; in studies compared against another copy, an unresolved V gene accounts for under half, and the cause of the remainder is not known. This sample is represented by tens of thousands of clones; around 59% of them were singletons. Of the sample, 2.3% is held by the ten largest clones. Sequencing was performed on PBMCs. Source of these receptors: a human donor in good health.

J is TRBJ2-2 and V is TRBV2; maybe TRBD1 (6 bases). V dropped 3 bases and J dropped 4 bases, with 9 bases sitting between them. The CDR3 has 14 residues. In germline, CDR1 is SNHLY, CDR2 FYNNEI. This CDR3 is CASSERGGTGELFF. The CDR3 DNA sequence: TGTGCCAGCAGTGAGCGAGGGGGCACCGGGGAGCTGTTTTTT. The full variable domain, with the rest looked up from reference TRBV2 and TRBJ2-2, is EPEVTQTPSHQVTQMGQEVILRCVPISNHLYFYWYRQILGQKVEFLVSFYNNEISEKSEIFDDQFSVERPDGSNFTLKIRSTKLEDSAMYFCASSERGGTGELFFGEGSRLTVL.

This chain links TRBV2 with TRBJ2-2, with a possible D match to TRBD2 (7 bases). The ends were cut back, 6 bases at V and 5 bases at J, with 22 bases in the middle. This CDR3 has 17 residues. The V gene's germline CDR1 is SNHLY and CDR2 FYNNEI. Here the CDR3 DNA reads TGTGCCAGCAGATGGGGGTCTTGGGGGGGCGAGACCGGGGAGCTGTTTTTT. Residues: CASRWGSWGGETGELFF. Variable domain in full (rest from reference TRBV2 and TRBJ2-2): EPEVTQTPSHQVTQMGQEVILRCVPISNHLYFYWYRQILGQKVEFLVSFYNNEISEKSEIFDDQFSVERPDGSNFTLKIRSTKLEDSAMYFCASRWGSWGGETGELFFGEGSRLTVL.

This clone was observed once. This chain joins TRBV7-3 and TRBJ2-2; 8 bases are a match to TRBD2. The CDR3 totals 13 residues. V shed 6 bases and J 4 bases; nucleotides not matched to a gene: 1. Germline V gives CDR1 SGHTA, CDR2 FQGTGA. The chain's CDR3 is CASRGTSTGELFF. The DNA of the CDR3 is TGTGCCAGCAGGGGGACTAGCACCGGGGAGCTGTTTTTT.

V usage is TRBV6-6 and J usage is TRBJ2-2; TRBD2 matches 10 bases. This CDR3 region has 16 residues. Trimming cost V 4 bases and J 3 bases; bases outside gene matches: 5. CDR1 MNHNY and CDR2 SVGAGI come from the germline V gene (reference sequence). CDR3 in DNA: TGTGCCAGCAGTTTCCCCGGACTAGCGGACACCGGGGAGCTGTTTTTT. This gives the protein CASSFPGLADTGELFF.

The sample holds a few counts of this clone. This rearrangement joins TRBV5-1 to TRBJ1-4; 7 bases match TRBD1. The CDR3 loop spans 18 amino acids. Germline CDR1 SGHRS, CDR2 YFSETQ. V gave up 3 bases and J gave up 1 base; unmatched junction bases: 12. CDR3 residues: CASSSPPGQTLTNEKLFF. The CDR3 bases are TGCGCCAGCAGCTCACCTCCGGGACAGACTTTAACTAATGAAAAACTGTTTTTT. The complete variable domain, with remaining parts taken from reference TRBV5-1 and TRBJ1-4, reads KAGVTQTPRYLIKTRGQQVTLSCSPISGHRSVSWYQQTPGQGLQFLFEYFSETQRNKGNFPGRFSGRQFSNSRSEMNVSTLELGDSALYLCASSSPPGQTLTNEKLFFGSGTQLSVL.

J is TRBJ1-2 and V is TRBV4-1; the D is unclear. V was cut by 5 bases and J by 0 bases, with 10 bases left in between. This CDR3 comprises 14 residues. Germline CDR1 is MGHRA and CDR2 is YSYEKL. CDR3 nucleotide sequence: TGCGCCAGCAGCGGTCGGGGTACTAACTATGGCTACACCTTC. This codes for CASSGRGTNYGYTF.

This chain uses TRBV11-2 with TRBJ2-2; D unresolved. V was shortened by 5 bases and J by 0 bases, with 16 bases between the two germline ends. The CDR3 covers 17 residues. The germline V gene has CDR1 SGHAT and CDR2 FQNNGV. The CDR3 DNA reads as TGTGCCAGCAGCAAAATCGATTCCGGTCCGAACACCGGGGAGCTGTTTTTT. This translates into CASSKIDSGPNTGELFF.

The rearrangement joins TRBV9 to TRBJ2-2; 9 nucleotides agree with TRBD1. J was trimmed by 5 bases and V by 2 bases; bases with no gene match: 4. CDR3 size: 15 residues. Germline V gene data show CDR1 as SGDLS and CDR2 as YYNGEE. Here the CDR3 DNA reads TGTGCCAGCAGCGTTACAGGGGGCGGTACCGGGGAGCTGTTTTTT. It is translated as CASSVTGGGTGELFF.

The gene calls are TRBV7-9 and TRBJ1-2, with a tentative D call TRBD1 (5 bases). V was pared by 2 bases and J by 2 bases, with 12 bases between. Germline CDR1 is SEHNR and CDR2 is FQNEAQ (reference sequence). CDR3 size: 15 residues. CDR3 sequence (DNA): TGTGCCAGCAGCTTAACCGGTCCAGGGAACTATGGCTACACCTTC. Encoded protein: CASSLTGPGNYGYTF.

The chain recombines TRBV9 with TRBJ2-5; perhaps TRBD1 as D (5 bases). This CDR3 comprises 14 residues. Deletions cut 3 bases from V and 1 base from J, with 10 bases between. Germline CDR1 reads SGDLS; CDR2 reads YYNGEE. CDR3: CASSARAVQETQYF. In DNA form, the CDR3 reads TGTGCCAGCAGCGCCAGGGCGGTCCAAGAGACCCAGTACTTC. Supplemented by reference TRBV9 and TRBJ2-5, the full variable domain reads DSGVTQTPKHLITATGQRVTLRCSPRSGDLSVYWYQQSLDQGLQFLIQYYNGEERAKGNILERFSAQQFPDLHSELNLSSLELGDSALYFCASSARAVQETQYFGPGTRLLVL.

The J gene is TRBJ2-7, the V gene TRBV5-6, with D possibly TRBD2 on 6 matching bases. Germline CDR1 reads SGHDT; CDR2 reads YYEEEE. V was trimmed by 0 bases and J by 2 bases, leaving 12 bases between them. This CDR3 spans 15 amino acids. DNA for the CDR3: TGTGCCAGCAGCTTGGAGGGGAGGACTACCTACGAGCAGTACTTC. Its translation: CASSLEGRTTYEQYF.